These T cell receptor beta chains were read from a single sample in a study of blood T cell repertoires in COVID-19. Profiling relied on immunoSEQ multiplex PCR, and the TCRdb table lists in-frame clones only, not all of them. The sample lists nearly 350,000 clones; over 80% were seen once. Source material: peripheral blood. The receptors come from a woman between 45 and 60 years old with COVID-19, enrolled during active disease. Each CDR3 is given with its conserved first and last residue. Fields, in order: J gene, V gene, clone size, D gene, CDR3 length, CDR3 protein, CDR3 DNA. D genes are given only for firm matches. For some rows the clone size is stated as once, few or many, or as a class when expanded; others skip it.

J: TRBJ1-2; V: TRBV4-2; size: once; D: .; length: 13; CDR3: CASSQPPTDGYTF; DNA: TGTGCCAGCAGCCAACCCCCGACAGATGGCTACACCTTC
J: TRBJ2-1; V: TRBV18; size: .; D: .; length: 14; CDR3: CASLDGRFYNEQFF; DNA: TGTGCCAGCTTGGATGGCAGGTTCTACAATGAGCAGTTCTTC
J: TRBJ2-1; V: TRBV7-2; size: .; D: TRBD1; length: 15; CDR3: CASSPGQGGYNEQFF; DNA: TGTGCCAGCAGCCCGGGACAGGGAGGCTACAATGAGCAGTTCTTC
J: TRBJ2-1; V: TRBV6-2/TRBV6-3; size: once; D: TRBD2; length: 15; CDR3: CASSFGTSYSNEQFF; DNA: TGTGCCAGCAGTTTCGGGACTAGTTATTCCAATGAGCAGTTCTTC
J: TRBJ2-1; V: TRBV27; size: .; D: TRBD2; length: 15; CDR3: CASNPTSGPLGEQFF; DNA: TGTGCCAGCAATCCAACTAGCGGTCCCCTCGGTGAGCAGTTCTTC
J: TRBJ2-3; V: TRBV24-1; size: .; D: TRBD2; length: 16; CDR3: CATSESGTSGTDTQYF; DNA: TGTGCCACCAGTGAATCCGGGACTAGCGGCACAGATACGCAGTATTTT
J: TRBJ1-3; V: TRBV28; size: .; D: .; length: 14; CDR3: CASSFQVAGNTIYF; DNA: TGTGCCAGCAGTTTCCAGGTAGCTGGAAACACCATATATTTT
J: TRBJ2-7; V: TRBV7-8; size: .; D: TRBD1; length: 15; CDR3: CASSSQGDGPYEQYF; DNA: TGTGCCAGCAGCTCCCAGGGGGATGGGCCCTACGAGCAGTACTTC
J: TRBJ2-1; V: TRBV29-1; size: few; D: TRBD2; length: 16; CDR3: CSVVWTSGRTYNEQFF; DNA: TGCAGCGTTGTTTGGACTAGCGGGAGGACCTACAATGAGCAGTTCTTC
J: TRBJ2-1; V: TRBV4-1; size: .; D: TRBD2; length: 15; CDR3: CASSPRAGGTGEQFF; DNA: TGCGCCAGCAGCCCTAGAGCGGGAGGGACCGGTGAGCAGTTCTTC
J: TRBJ2-2; V: TRBV11-2; size: .; D: .; length: 16; CDR3: CASSHHGRKNTGELFF; DNA: TGTGCCAGCAGCCACCATGGGAGGAAGAACACCGGGGAGCTGTTTTTT
J: TRBJ2-3; V: TRBV25-1; size: .; D: TRBD1; length: 17; CDR3: CASSKNLGQISTDTQYF; DNA: TGTGCCAGCAGTAAAAATCTGGGACAGATAAGCACAGATACGCAGTATTTT
J: TRBJ2-7; V: TRBV7-2; size: once; D: .; length: 15; CDR3: CASSPAVGDSYEQYF; DNA: TGTGCCAGCAGCCCCGCTGTCGGGGACTCCTACGAGCAGTACTTC
J: TRBJ2-3; V: TRBV27; size: .; D: .; length: 13; CDR3: CASSSGVADTQYF; DNA: TGTGCCAGCAGTTCAGGGGTGGCAGATACGCAGTATTTT
J: TRBJ2-2; V: TRBV9; size: .; D: TRBD1; length: 15; CDR3: CASSVQGARTGELFF; DNA: TGTGCCAGCAGCGTCCAGGGGGCGAGGACCGGGGAGCTGTTTTTT
J: TRBJ2-1; V: TRBV25-1; size: .; D: TRBD1; length: 14; CDR3: CASSRDRDYNEQFF; DNA: TGTGCCAGCAGCCGGGACAGGGACTACAATGAGCAGTTCTTC